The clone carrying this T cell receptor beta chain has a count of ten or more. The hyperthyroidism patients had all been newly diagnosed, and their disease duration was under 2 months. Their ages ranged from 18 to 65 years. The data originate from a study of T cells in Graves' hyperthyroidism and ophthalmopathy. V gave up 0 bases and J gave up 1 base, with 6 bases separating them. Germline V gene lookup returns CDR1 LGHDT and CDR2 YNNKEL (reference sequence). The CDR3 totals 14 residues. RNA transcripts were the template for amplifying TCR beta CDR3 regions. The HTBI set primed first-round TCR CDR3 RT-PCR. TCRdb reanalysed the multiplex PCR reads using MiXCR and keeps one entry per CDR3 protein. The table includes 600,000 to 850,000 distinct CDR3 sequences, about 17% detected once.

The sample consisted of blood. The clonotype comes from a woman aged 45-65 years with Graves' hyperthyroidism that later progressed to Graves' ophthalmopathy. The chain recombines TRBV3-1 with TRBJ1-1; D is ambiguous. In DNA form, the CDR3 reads TGTGCCAGCAGCCAAGATAAACGGAACACTGAAGCTTTCTTT. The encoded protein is CASSQDKRNTEAFF.